This T cell receptor beta chain is drawn from a study of post-analysis software for immune sequencing data. General study results and limits: Comparison of patients with controls showed 5 or 6 TRBV segments more frequent in patients, TRBV5-6, TRBV5-1 and TRBV20-1 among them.

About this clonotype itself: As yet, its antigen is unknown.

The TCR beta cDNA libraries carried unique molecular identifiers. TCRdb re-called the PCR reads through MiXCR, storing one row per CDR3 protein. Of roughly 410,000 distinct CDR3 sequences listed, roughly 36% are singletons. CDR3 length: 14 residues. The germline V gene encodes CDR1 SNHLY and CDR2 FYNNEI. J was trimmed by 1 base and V by 7 bases; bases with no gene match: 7. The chain links TRBV2 to TRBJ2-7, with 7 positions matching TRBD2. The receptor was derived from a girl aged 10 to 17 with multiple sclerosis. The sequenced material came from blood. CDR3 loop: CASIPGGGSYEQYF. DNA of the CDR3: TGTGCCAGCATCCCTGGGGGGGGATCCTACGAGCAGTACTTC.